Following are 14 T cell receptor beta chains from one sample sequenced in a study of CD8+CD57+ T cells in acquired aplastic anemia (dated 2018 in TCRdb). Sequencing took place on an Illumina HiSeq 2000. TCR beta VDJ combination and CDR3 sequence profiling used genomic DNA as the template. TCRdb reworked the public reads: Q25 trimming with fastp, MiXCR clone assembly, productive beta chains retained. Each entry is one CDR3 protein sequence, shown with its most common DNA and genes. The sample yields approximately 160,000 distinct CDR3 sequences; roughly 47% were counted once. 1.1% of the sample comes from the top ten. Material for sequencing was sorted CD4+, CD8+, or CD8+CD57+ T cells (not recorded which) from PBMCs. The source of these receptors is a human donor in good health.

The chain carries TRBV12-3 or TRBV12-4 and TRBJ2-6, with TRBD1 matching over 7 bases. The V segment lost 4 bases and the J segment 1 base; nucleotides outside the gene matches: 13. The length of the CDR3 is 19 residues. CDR3 amino acids: CASSSPGQSLYSGANVLTF. The CDR3 DNA reads as TGTGCCAGCAGTTCCCCGGGACAGAGTCTCTATTCTGGGGCCAACGTCCTGACTTTC.

The chain employs TRBV5-1 and TRBJ1-4; 10 nucleotides match TRBD1. Germline trimming cut 1 base from V and 5 bases from J; bases unmatched to any gene: 2. From germline, CDR1 is SGHRS and CDR2 YFSETQ. The length of the CDR3 is 15 residues. The CDR3 region is CASSLMTGGNEKLFF. The CDR3 nucleotides read TGCGCCAGCAGCTTGATGACAGGGGGCAATGAAAAACTGTTTTTT.

This clonotype occurred many times. The genes are TRBV11-2 and TRBJ2-7, with D possibly being TRBD2 (7 bases). Germline-derived CDR1 and CDR2 are SGHAT and FQNNGV. This CDR3 region has 14 residues. Trimming took 0 bases from V and 2 from J, leaving 8 bases between them. CDR3 DNA: TGTGCCAGCAGCTTAGAGGGGGGGCCCTACGAGCAGTACTTC. It yields the protein CASSLEGGPYEQYF.

The chain employs TRBV5-1 and TRBJ2-7; 8 nucleotides align to TRBD2. The CDR3 consists of 15 residues. Germline loops: CDR1 SGHRS, CDR2 YFSETQ. V lost 6 bases and J lost 1; bases outside the gene matches: 9. CDR3 amino acids: CASTRLAGNSYEQYF. CDR3 in DNA: TGCGCCAGCACGCGTTTAGCGGGAAATTCCTACGAGCAGTACTTC.

The chain joins TRBV10-2 to TRBJ1-5; D not certain. The germline V and J ends were trimmed by 9 bases and 9 bases, with 9 bases remaining between them. Per germline, CDR1 WSHSY and CDR2 SAAADI. CDR3 length: 10 residues. The CDR3 protein is CASETRPQHF. CDR3 DNA: TGCGCCAGTGAGACGAGGCCCCAGCATTTT.

For this clonotype: A clone one base away is much larger, so this may be a read error. The chain employs TRBV7-2 and TRBJ2-3; no reliable D call. This CDR3 contains 13 residues. V was clipped by 1 base and J by 2 bases, with 4 bases between them. Germline CDR1 reads SGHTA; CDR2 reads FQGNSA. CDR3: CASSLEDTDTQYF. The CDR3 nucleotides read TGTGCCAGCAGCTTAGAAGACACAGATACGCAGTATTTT.

This clonotype was counted many times. The chain's CDR3 is CASSSRGMTNEKLFF. The CDR3 DNA is TGCGCCAGCAGCTCCAGGGGAATGACTAATGAAAAACTGTTTTTT. This sequence joins TRBV5-1 and TRBJ1-4; D is perhaps TRBD1 (6 bases). The CDR3 spans 15 residues. V was cut by 3 bases and J by 2 bases, with 11 bases left in between. The germline V gene has CDR1 SGHRS and CDR2 YFSETQ.

This clonotype was counted a few times. V and J are TRBV20-1 and TRBJ1-5, with D unclear. The germline V and J ends were trimmed by 3 bases and 2 bases, with 8 bases remaining between them. Germline V gene lookup returns CDR1 DFQATT and CDR2 SNEGSKA (reference sequence). This CDR3 has 13 residues. The CDR3 here is CSASKDGNQPQHF. The CDR3 DNA is TGCAGTGCTAGTAAGGATGGCAATCAGCCCCAGCATTTT.

With respect to this clonotype: This sequence may be a read error, since a much larger clone differs from it by one base. The V call is TRBV5-1, the J call TRBJ2-1; D call uncertain. Per the germline V gene, CDR1 is SGHRS and CDR2 is YFSETQ. The CDR3 consists of 16 residues. In nucleotides, the CDR3 is TGCGCCAGCAGCTTGGGGTTTACACTCGAATACAGTGAGCAGTTCTTC. Amino acid sequence: CASSLGFTLEYSEQFF.

This sequence joins TRBV10-1 and TRBJ2-1, with D maybe TRBD2 (5 bases). The V end lost 5 bases, the J end lost 0 bases, and 8 bases lay between the germline ends. CDR1 is WNHNN and CDR2 is SYGVQD in the germline V gene (reference sequence). CDR3 length: 14 amino acids. In DNA form, the CDR3 reads TGCGCCAGCAGTCGAGGGTACTCCTACAATGAGCAGTTCTTC. Its translation: CASSRGYSYNEQFF.

This clonotype was seen many times. The V gene is TRBV10-3, the J gene TRBJ2-5; a possible D gene is TRBD1 (5 bases). Germline assignment: CDR1 ENHRY and CDR2 SYGVKD. Trimming took off 2 bases at V and 1 base at J, with 11 bases between the two ends. The CDR3 is 15 residues long. CDR3 coding DNA: TGTGCCATCAGTGAGGGGGCCAAGGGCCAAGAGACCCAGTACTTC. This gives the protein CAISEGAKGQETQYF.

The sample holds many counts of this clonotype. This chain uses TRBV2 with TRBJ1-4; D ambiguous. The germline V gene encodes CDR1 SNHLY and CDR2 FYNNEI. The CDR3 spans 13 residues. Between the trimmed V and J ends, which lost 11 bases and 8 bases, there was a span of 18 bases. CDR3 sequence: CAQAMGRVEKLFF. The CDR3 DNA is TGTGCCCAAGCCATGGGTAGAGTGGAAAAACTGTTTTTT. The full variable domain, completed using reference TRBV2 and TRBJ1-4, is EPEVTQTPSHQVTQMGQEVILRCVPISNHLYFYWYRQILGQKVEFLVSFYNNEISEKSEIFDDQFSVERPDGSNFTLKIRSTKLEDSAMYFCAQAMGRVEKLFFGSGTQLSVL.

This clonotype was counted ten times or more. The rearrangement uses TRBV11-2 and TRBJ1-2; a possible D gene is TRBD1 (6 bases). CDR3 length: 13 residues. The V end was cut by 3 bases, the J end by 7 bases, with 12 bases between. Germline V gene sequence: CDR1 SGHAT, CDR2 FQNNGV. CDR3 in amino acids: CASSFPGGSGYTF. CDR3 coding DNA: TGTGCCAGCAGCTTTCCCGGGGGCAGTGGCTACACCTTC. Supplemented by reference TRBV11-2 and TRBJ1-2, the full variable domain reads EAGVAQSPRYKIIEKRQSVAFWCNPISGHATLYWYQQILGQGPKLLIQFQNNGVVDDSQLPKDRFSAERLKGVDSTLKIQPAKLEDSAVYLCASSFPGGSGYTFGSGTRLTVV.

V and J are TRBV7-6 and TRBJ1-6; TRBD1 matches at 7 bases. Germline CDR1 is SGHVS and CDR2 is FNYEAQ. V dropped 3 bases and J dropped 9; count of bases not matched to a gene: 17. The CDR3 runs to 18 residues. CDR3 in DNA: TGTGCCAGCAGCTTCGCACTAGGGGCCCTCTCAGGGGGTTCACCCCTCCACTTT. Residues: CASSFALGALSGGSPLHF. Using reference TRBV7-6 and TRBJ1-6 for the parts outside the CDR3, the full variable domain is GAGVSQSPRYKVTKRGQDVALRCDPISGHVSLYWYRQALGQGPEFLTYFNYEAQQDKSGLPNDRFSAERPEGSISTLTIQRTEQRDSAMYRCASSFALGALSGGSPLHFGNGTRLTVT.